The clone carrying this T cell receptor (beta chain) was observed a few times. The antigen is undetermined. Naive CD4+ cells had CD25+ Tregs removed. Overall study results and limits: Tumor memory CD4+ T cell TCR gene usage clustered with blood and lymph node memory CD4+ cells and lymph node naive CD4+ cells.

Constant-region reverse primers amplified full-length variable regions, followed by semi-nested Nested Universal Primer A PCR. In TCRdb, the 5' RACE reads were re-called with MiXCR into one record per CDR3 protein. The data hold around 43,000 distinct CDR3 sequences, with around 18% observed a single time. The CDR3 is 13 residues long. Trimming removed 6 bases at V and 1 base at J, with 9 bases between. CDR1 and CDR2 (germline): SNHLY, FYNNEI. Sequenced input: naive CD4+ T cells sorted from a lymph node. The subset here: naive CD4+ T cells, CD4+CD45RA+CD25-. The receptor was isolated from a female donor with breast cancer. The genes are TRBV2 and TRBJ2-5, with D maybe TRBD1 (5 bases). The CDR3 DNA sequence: TGTGCCAGCAGAGAACAGGCCCAAGAGACCCAGTACTTC. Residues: CASREQAQETQYF.